This entry concerns a single T cell receptor beta chain. The antigen is undetermined. The sample is drawn from a study of CD8+CD57+ T cells in acquired aplastic anemia. Looking at the study overall: Some 11 million reads, on average, were obtained for CD4+ cells from healthy donors.

Between the trimmed V and J ends, which lost 3 bases and 10 bases, there was a span of 13 bases. There are 13 residues in the CDR3. Germline assignment: CDR1 SGHTA and CDR2 FQGNSA. Study-wide results and limits: CD8+ Simpson's diversity did not differ significantly between patients and controls.

The TCR beta profiling, which covered VDJ combination and CDR3 sequence, was carried out using genomic DNA as the template. A single record per CDR3 protein comes from TCRdb applying MiXCR to the reads. The sample lists 350,000 to 450,000 distinct CDR3 sequences, about 70% seen once, with around 4% in the top ten. The TCR sequence derives from a human donor in good health, serving as a control. V gene TRBV7-2 combines with J gene TRBJ2-1, with a tentative D call TRBD2 (5 bases). The specimen sequenced was sorted CD4+, CD8+, or CD8+CD57+ T cells (not recorded which) from PBMCs. The CDR3 DNA follows: TGTGCCAGCAGCTTGTCCTTTCGCGGGGAGCAGTTCTTC. Translation gives CASSLSFRGEQFF.